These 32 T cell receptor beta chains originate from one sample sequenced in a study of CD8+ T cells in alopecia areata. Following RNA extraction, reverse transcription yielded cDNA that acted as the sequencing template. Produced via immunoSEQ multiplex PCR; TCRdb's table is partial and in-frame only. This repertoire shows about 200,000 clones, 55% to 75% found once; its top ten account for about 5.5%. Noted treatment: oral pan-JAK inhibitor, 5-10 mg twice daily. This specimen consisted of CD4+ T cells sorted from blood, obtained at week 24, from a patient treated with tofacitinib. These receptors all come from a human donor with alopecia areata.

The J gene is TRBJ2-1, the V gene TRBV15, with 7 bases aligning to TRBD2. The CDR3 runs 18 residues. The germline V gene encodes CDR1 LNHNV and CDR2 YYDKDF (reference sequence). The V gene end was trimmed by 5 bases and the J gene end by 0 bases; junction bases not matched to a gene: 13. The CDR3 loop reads CATSVGLPRQSSYNEQFF. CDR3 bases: TGTGCCACCAGCGTGGGACTACCGAGACAAAGCTCCTACAATGAGCAGTTCTTC. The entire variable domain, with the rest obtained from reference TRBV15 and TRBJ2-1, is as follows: DAMVIQNPRYQVTQFGKPVTLSCSQTLNHNVMYWYQQKSSQAPKLLFHYYDKDFNNEADTPDNFQSRRPNTSFCFLDIRSPGLGDTAMYLCATSVGLPRQSSYNEQFFGPGTRLTVL.

CDR3 coding DNA: TGCGCCAGCAGCCTCGGGACTAGCGGAGCCTACGAGCAGTACTTC. Its protein is CASSLGTSGAYEQYF. The chain joins TRBV5-1 to TRBJ2-7; 11 nucleotides align to TRBD2. Per the germline V gene, CDR1 is SGHRS and CDR2 is YFSETQ. The V and J ends lost 4 bases and 2 bases, in that order; junction bases with no gene match: 5. The CDR3 is made up of 15 amino acids.

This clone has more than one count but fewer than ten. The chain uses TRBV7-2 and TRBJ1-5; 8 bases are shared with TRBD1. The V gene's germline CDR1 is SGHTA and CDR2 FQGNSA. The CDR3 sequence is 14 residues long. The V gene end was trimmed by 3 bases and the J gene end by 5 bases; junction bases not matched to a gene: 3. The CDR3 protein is CASSFGQGYQPQHF. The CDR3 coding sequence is TGTGCCAGCAGCTTTGGACAGGGTTATCAGCCCCAGCATTTT.

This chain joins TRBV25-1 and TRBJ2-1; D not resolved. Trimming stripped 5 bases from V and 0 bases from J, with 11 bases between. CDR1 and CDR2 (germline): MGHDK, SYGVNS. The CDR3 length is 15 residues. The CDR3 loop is CASSNARSSYNEQFF. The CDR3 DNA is TGTGCCAGCAGTAACGCACGAAGCTCCTACAATGAGCAGTTCTTC.

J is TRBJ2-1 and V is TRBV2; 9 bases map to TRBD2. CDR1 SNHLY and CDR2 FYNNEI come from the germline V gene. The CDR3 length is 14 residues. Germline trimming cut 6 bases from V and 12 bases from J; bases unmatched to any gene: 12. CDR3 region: CASSIGGGAFGQFF. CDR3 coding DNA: TGTGCCAGCAGCATAGGCGGGGGGGCCTTCGGGCAGTTCTTC.

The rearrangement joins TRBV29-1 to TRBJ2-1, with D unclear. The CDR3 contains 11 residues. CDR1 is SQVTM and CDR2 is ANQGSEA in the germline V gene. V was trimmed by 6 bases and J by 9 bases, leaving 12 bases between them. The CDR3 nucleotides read TGCAGCGTCGATTTGGTCCGTGAGCAGTTCTTC. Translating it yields CSVDLVREQFF.

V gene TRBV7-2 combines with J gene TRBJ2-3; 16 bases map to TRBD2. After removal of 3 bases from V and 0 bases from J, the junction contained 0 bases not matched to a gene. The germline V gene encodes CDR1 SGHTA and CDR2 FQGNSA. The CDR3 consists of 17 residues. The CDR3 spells CASSLGLAGGSTDTQYF. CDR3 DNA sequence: TGTGCCAGCAGCTTGGGACTAGCGGGAGGGAGCACAGATACGCAGTATTTT.

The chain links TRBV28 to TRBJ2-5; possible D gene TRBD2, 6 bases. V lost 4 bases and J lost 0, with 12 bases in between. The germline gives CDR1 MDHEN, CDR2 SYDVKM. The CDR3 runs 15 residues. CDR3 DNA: TGTGCCAGCAGTTCCTCCGCGGGATACCAAGAGACCCAGTACTTC. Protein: CASSSSAGYQETQYF.

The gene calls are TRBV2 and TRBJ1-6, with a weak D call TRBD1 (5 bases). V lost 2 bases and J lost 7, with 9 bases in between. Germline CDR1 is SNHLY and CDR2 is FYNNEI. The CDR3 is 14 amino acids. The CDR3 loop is CASSEQGSNSPLHF. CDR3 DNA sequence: TGTGCCAGCAGTGAACAGGGAAGCAATTCACCCCTCCACTTT.

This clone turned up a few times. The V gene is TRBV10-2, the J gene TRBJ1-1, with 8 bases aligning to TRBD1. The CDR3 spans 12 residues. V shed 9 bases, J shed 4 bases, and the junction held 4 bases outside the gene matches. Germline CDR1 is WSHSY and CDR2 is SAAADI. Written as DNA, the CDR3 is TGCGCCAGTCGGACAGGGAGCACTGAAGCTTTCTTT. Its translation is CASRTGSTEAFF.

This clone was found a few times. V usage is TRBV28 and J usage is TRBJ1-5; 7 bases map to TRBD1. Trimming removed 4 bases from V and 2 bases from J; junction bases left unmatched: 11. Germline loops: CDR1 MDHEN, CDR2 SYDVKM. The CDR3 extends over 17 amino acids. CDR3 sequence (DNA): TGTGCCAGCAGTTATACGGGTTGGGACAGCCGCAATCAGCCCCAGCATTTT. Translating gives CASSYTGWDSRNQPQHF.

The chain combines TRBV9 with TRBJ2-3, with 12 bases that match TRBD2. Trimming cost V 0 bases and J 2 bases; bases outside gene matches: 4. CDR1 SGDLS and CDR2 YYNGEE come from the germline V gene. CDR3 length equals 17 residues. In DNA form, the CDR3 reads TGTGCCAGCAGCGTAGAGCCTAGCGGGGGGGTCACAGATACGCAGTATTTT. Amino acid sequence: CASSVEPSGGVTDTQYF.

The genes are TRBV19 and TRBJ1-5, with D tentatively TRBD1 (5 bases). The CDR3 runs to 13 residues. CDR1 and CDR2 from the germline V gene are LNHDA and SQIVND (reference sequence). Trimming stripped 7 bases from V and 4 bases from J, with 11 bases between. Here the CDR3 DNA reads TGTGCCAGTACCCCAGGGCGTAATCAGCCCCAGCATTTT. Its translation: CASTPGRNQPQHF.

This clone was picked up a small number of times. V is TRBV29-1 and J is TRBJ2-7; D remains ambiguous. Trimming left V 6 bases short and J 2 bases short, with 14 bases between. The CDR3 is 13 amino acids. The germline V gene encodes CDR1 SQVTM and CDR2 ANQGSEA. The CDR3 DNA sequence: TGCAGCGTCGCCCCGAGTCCCACCTACGAGCAGTACTTC. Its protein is CSVAPSPTYEQYF.

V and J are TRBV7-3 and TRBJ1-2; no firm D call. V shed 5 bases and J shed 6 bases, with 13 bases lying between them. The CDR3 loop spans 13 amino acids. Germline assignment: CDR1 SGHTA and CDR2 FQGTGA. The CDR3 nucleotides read TGTGCCAGCAGCCCGTCCGCTGGGGATGGCTACACCTTC. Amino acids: CASSPSAGDGYTF.

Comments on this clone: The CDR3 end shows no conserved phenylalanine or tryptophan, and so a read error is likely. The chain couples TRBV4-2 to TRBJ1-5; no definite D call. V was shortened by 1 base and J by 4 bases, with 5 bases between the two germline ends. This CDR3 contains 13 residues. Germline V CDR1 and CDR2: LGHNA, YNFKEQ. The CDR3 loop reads CASSQALNQPQHL. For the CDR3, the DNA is TGTGCCAGCAGCCAAGCCTTGAATCAGCCCCAGCATCTT.

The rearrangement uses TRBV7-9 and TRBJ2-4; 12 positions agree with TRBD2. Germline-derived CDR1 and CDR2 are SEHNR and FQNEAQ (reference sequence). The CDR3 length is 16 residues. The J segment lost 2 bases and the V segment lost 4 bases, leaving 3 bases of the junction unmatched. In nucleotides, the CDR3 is TGTGCCAGCAGCTCCGGACTAGCGGGGTCCAAAAACATTCAGTACTTC. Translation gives CASSSGLAGSKNIQYF.

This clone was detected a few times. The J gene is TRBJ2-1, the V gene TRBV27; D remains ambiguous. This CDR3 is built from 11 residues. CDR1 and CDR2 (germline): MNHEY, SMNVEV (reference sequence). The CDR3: CGDLSINEQFF. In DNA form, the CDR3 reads TGTGGGGATCTCTCGATCAATGAGCAGTTCTTC.

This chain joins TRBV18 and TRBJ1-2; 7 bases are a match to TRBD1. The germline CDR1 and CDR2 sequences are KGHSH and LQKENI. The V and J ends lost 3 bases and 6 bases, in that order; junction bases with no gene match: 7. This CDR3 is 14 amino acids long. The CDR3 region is CASSPGDRAHGYTF. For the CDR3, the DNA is TGTGCCAGCTCACCGGGAGACAGGGCCCATGGCTACACCTTC.

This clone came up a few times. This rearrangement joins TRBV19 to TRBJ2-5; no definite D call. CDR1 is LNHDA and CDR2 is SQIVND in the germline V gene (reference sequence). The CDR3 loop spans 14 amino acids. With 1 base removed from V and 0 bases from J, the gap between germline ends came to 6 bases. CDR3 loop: CASSIAPYQETQYF. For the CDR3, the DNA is TGTGCCAGTAGTATAGCCCCCTACCAAGAGACCCAGTACTTC.

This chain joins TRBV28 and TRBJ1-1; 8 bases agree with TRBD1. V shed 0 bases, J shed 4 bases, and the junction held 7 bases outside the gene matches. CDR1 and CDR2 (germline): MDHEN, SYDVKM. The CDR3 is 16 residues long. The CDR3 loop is CASSLWGDRGGTEAFF. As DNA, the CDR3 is TGTGCCAGCAGTTTATGGGGTGACAGGGGTGGCACTGAAGCTTTCTTT.

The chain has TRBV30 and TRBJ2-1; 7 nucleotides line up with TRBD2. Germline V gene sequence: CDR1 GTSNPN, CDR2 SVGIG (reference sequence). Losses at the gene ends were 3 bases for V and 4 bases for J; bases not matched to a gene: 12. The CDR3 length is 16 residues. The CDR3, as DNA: TGTGCCTGGAGAGTACGTTCACTAGCGATGTACAATGAGCAGTTCTTC. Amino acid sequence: CAWRVRSLAMYNEQFF.

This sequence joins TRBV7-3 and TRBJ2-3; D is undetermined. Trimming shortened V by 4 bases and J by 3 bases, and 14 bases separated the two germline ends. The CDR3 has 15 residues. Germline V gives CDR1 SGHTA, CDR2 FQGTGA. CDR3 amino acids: CASSSSGHGTDTQYF. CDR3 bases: TGTGCCAGCAGCTCCTCCGGGCACGGGACAGATACGCAGTATTTT.

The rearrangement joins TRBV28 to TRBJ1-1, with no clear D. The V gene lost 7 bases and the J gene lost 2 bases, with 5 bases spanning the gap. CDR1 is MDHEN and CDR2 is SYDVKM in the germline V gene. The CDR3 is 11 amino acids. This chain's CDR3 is CASKLNTEAFF. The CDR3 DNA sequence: TGTGCCAGCAAATTAAACACTGAAGCTTTCTTT.

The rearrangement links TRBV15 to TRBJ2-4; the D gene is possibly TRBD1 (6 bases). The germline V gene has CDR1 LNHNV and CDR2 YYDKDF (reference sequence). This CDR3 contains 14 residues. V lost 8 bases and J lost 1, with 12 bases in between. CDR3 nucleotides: TGTGCCACCGGACTTCAGGGGGCCAAAAACATTCAGTACTTC. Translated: CATGLQGAKNIQYF.

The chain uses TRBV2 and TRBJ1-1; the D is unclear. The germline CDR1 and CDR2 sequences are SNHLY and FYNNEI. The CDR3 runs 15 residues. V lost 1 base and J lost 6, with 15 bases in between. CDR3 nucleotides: TGTGCCAGCAGTGAAGTTCGGGGAGCTGCGGCTGAAGCTTTCTTT. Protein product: CASSEVRGAAAEAFF. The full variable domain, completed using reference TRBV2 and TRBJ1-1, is EPEVTQTPSHQVTQMGQEVILRCVPISNHLYFYWYRQILGQKVEFLVSFYNNEISEKSEIFDDQFSVERPDGSNFTLKIRSTKLEDSAMYFCASSEVRGAAAEAFFGQGTRLTVV.

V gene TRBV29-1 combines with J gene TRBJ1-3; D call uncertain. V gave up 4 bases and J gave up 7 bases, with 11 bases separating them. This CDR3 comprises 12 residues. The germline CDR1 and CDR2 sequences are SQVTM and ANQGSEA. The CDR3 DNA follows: TGCAGCGTTGTGGCGGGTCCCAACACCATATATTTT. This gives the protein CSVVAGPNTIYF.

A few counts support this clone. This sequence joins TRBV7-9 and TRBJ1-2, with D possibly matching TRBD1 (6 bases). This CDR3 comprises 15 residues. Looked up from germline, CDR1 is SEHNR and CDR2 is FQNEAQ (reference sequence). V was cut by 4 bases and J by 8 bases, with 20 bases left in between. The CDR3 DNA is TGTGCCAGCAGCTACGGACAGCGGGAAACGAGGGGCTACACCTTC. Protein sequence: CASSYGQRETRGYTF.

In DNA, the CDR3 is TGTGCCAGCAGCTCCCCTCGGCCTGGGCAGCCCCAGCATTTT. Translating it yields CASSSPRPGQPQHF. The V and J genes are TRBV7-2 and TRBJ1-5; D remains unclear. With 4 bases removed from V and 7 bases from J, the gap between germline ends came to 14 bases. Looked up from germline, CDR1 is SGHTA and CDR2 is FQGNSA. This CDR3 has 14 residues. The full variable domain, its missing parts supplied by reference TRBV7-2 and TRBJ1-5, is GAGVSQSPSNKVTEKGKDVELRCDPISGHTALYWYRQSLGQGLEFLIYFQGNSAPDKSGLPSDRFSAERTGGSVSTLTIQRTQQEDSAVYLCASSSPRPGQPQHFGDGTRLSIL.

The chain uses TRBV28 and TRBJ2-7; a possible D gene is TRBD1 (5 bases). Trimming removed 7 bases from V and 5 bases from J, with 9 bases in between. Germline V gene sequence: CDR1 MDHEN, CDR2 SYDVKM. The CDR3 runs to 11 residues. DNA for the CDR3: TGTGCCAGCACTTCCAGGGACGAGCAGTACTTC. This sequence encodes CASTSRDEQYF. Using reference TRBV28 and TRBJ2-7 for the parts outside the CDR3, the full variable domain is DVKVTQSSRYLVKRTGEKVFLECVQDMDHENMFWYRQDPGLGLRLIYFSYDVKMKEKGDIPEGYSVSREKKERFSLILESASTNQTSMYLCASTSRDEQYFGPGTRLTVT.

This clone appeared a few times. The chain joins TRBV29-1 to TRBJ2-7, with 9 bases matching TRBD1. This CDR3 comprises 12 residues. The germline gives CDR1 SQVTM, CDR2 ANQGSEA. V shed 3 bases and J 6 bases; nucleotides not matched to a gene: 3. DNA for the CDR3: TGCAGCGTTGAGGGACAGGGTGGCGAGCAGTACTTC. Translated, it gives CSVEGQGGEQYF.

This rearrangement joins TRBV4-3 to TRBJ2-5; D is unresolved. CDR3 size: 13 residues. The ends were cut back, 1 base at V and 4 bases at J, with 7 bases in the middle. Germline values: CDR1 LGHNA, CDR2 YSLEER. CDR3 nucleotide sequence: TGCGCCAGCAGCCAAGGAATTGCAGAGACCCAGTACTTC. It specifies CASSQGIAETQYF.